A selection of T cell receptor beta chains follows, all from one sample in a study of blood T cells in healthy people across ages. A single record per CDR3 protein comes from TCRdb applying MiXCR to the 5' RACE reads. Of fewer than 900,000 distinct CDR3 sequences in the sample, over 45% are singletons; the top ten hold roughly a third. Sequencing was carried out using blood. Every receptor here comes from an older woman in good health. The CDR3 runs from the conserved cysteine through the conserved F or W. The D gene is left open where the match is weak. Only part of the rows carry a size: once, few, many, or a class if the clone is expanded.

clone_size: -
j_call: TRBJ2-1
d_call: -
v_call: TRBV6-2/TRBV6-3
cdr3_nt: TGTGCCAGCAGTTACTCGGCTTACGACAATGAGCAGTTCTTC
cdr3_aa: CASSYSAYDNEQFF

clone_size: -
j_call: TRBJ2-1
d_call: TRBD2
v_call: TRBV7-9
cdr3_nt: TGTGCCAGCAGCAGAGGTGGACTAGCGGGAGCTGAGCAGTTCTTC
cdr3_aa: CASSRGGLAGAEQFF

clone_size: few
j_call: TRBJ2-1
d_call: TRBD2
v_call: TRBV29-1
cdr3_nt: TGCAGCGTTGTCAATAGCGGGAAATCAAATGAGCAGTTCTTC
cdr3_aa: CSVVNSGKSNEQFF

clone_size: -
j_call: TRBJ1-1
d_call: -
v_call: TRBV7-3
cdr3_nt: TGTGCCAGCAGCGCTTCACAGGGTAGGGACACTGAAGCTTTCTTT
cdr3_aa: CASSASQGRDTEAFF

clone_size: many
j_call: TRBJ2-7
d_call: -
v_call: TRBV27
cdr3_nt: TGTGCCAGCAGCGCGGGCAGCTCCTACGAGCAGTACTTC
cdr3_aa: CASSAGSSYEQYF

clone_size: few
j_call: TRBJ1-1
d_call: -
v_call: TRBV7-2
cdr3_nt: TGTGCCAGCAGCTTAAATCTGGGGCTGATGAACACTGAAGCTTTCTTT
cdr3_aa: CASSLNLGLMNTEAFF

clone_size: -
j_call: TRBJ2-7
d_call: TRBD1
v_call: TRBV7-2
cdr3_nt: TGTGCCAGCAGCTTAAGAAAATATGTGACAGGGGTACCCTACGAGCAGTACTTC
cdr3_aa: CASSLRKYVTGVPYEQYF

clone_size: few
j_call: TRBJ2-3
d_call: -
v_call: TRBV20-1
cdr3_nt: TGCAGTGCTAGAGATCCGGCGGGGAACACAGATACGCAGTATTTT
cdr3_aa: CSARDPAGNTDTQYF

clone_size: few
j_call: TRBJ2-5
d_call: TRBD1
v_call: TRBV10-3
cdr3_nt: TGTGCCATCAGAGGGACAGGAGTGAGGGAGACCCAGTACTTC
cdr3_aa: CAIRGTGVRETQYF

clone_size: -
j_call: TRBJ2-7
d_call: TRBD2
v_call: TRBV20-1
cdr3_nt: TGCAGTGCTAGAGCCACTAGCGGGAGGTACGAGCAGTACTTC
cdr3_aa: CSARATSGRYEQYF

clone_size: -
j_call: TRBJ1-2
d_call: TRBD1
v_call: TRBV20-1
cdr3_nt: TGCAGTGCTAGAGCGACAGGGGATAGATATGGCTACACCTTC
cdr3_aa: CSARATGDRYGYTF

clone_size: few
j_call: TRBJ1-1
d_call: TRBD1
v_call: TRBV29-1
cdr3_nt: TGCAGCGTTGGGGGCCGTACAGGGGTTCAGGCTGAAGCTTTCTTT
cdr3_aa: CSVGGRTGVQAEAFF

clone_size: few
j_call: TRBJ2-3
d_call: TRBD1
v_call: TRBV12-3/TRBV12-4
cdr3_nt: TGTGCCAGCAGTCATGGACAGGGGGTAGATACGCAGTATTTT
cdr3_aa: CASSHGQGVDTQYF

clone_size: -
j_call: TRBJ2-7
d_call: -
v_call: TRBV27
cdr3_nt: TGTGCCAGCAGTTCCTTGTGGAGCTACGAGCAGTACTTC
cdr3_aa: CASSSLWSYEQYF

clone_size: few
j_call: TRBJ2-3
d_call: TRBD2
v_call: TRBV7-3
cdr3_nt: TGTGCCAGCAGTTCTTCCGGGACTAGCGTAGATACGCAGTATTTT
cdr3_aa: CASSSSGTSVDTQYF

clone_size: once
j_call: TRBJ2-4
d_call: -
v_call: TRBV20-1
cdr3_nt: TGCAGTGCTAGAGTAGGGCAGCTAGCCAAAAACATTCAGTACTTC
cdr3_aa: CSARVGQLAKNIQYF

clone_size: -
j_call: TRBJ2-1
d_call: -
v_call: TRBV27
cdr3_nt: TGTGCCAGCAGTTTGGGGGTCAGAGGCAATGAACAGTTCTTC
cdr3_aa: CASSLGVRGNEQFF

clone_size: few
j_call: TRBJ2-1
d_call: -
v_call: TRBV5-1
cdr3_nt: TGCGCCAGCAGCTTGTGGGCAGGTAGCGGTGAGCAGTTCTTC
cdr3_aa: CASSLWAGSGEQFF

clone_size: -
j_call: TRBJ1-1
d_call: -
v_call: TRBV7-9
cdr3_nt: TGTGCCAGCAGCTTCCAGGAGGGCACTGAAGCTTTCTTT
cdr3_aa: CASSFQEGTEAFF

clone_size: once
j_call: TRBJ2-3
d_call: TRBD2
v_call: TRBV20-1
cdr3_nt: TGCAGCCTAGGACTAGCGGGAGTGATAGATACGCAGTATTTT
cdr3_aa: CSLGLAGVIDTQYF

clone_size: -
j_call: TRBJ2-7
d_call: TRBD2
v_call: TRBV29-1
cdr3_nt: TGCAGCGTGGGACTAGCGGGTGGGAGCTCCTACGATGAGCAGTACTTC
cdr3_aa: CSVGLAGGSSYDEQYF

clone_size: few
j_call: TRBJ2-3
d_call: TRBD2
v_call: TRBV7-9
cdr3_nt: TGTGCCAGTTTGACTAGCGGAGCCAGCACAGATACGCAGTATTTT
cdr3_aa: CASLTSGASTDTQYF

clone_size: -
j_call: TRBJ2-7
d_call: TRBD2
v_call: TRBV20-1
cdr3_nt: TGCAGTGCTAGAGATACGGGGTGGGGTAGCGGGCATGACGAGCAGTACTTC
cdr3_aa: CSARDTGWGSGHDEQYF

clone_size: -
j_call: TRBJ2-7
d_call: -
v_call: TRBV7-2
cdr3_nt: TGTGCCAGCAGCTCCACACAGACGATCCTCTACGAGCAGTACTTC
cdr3_aa: CASSSTQTILYEQYF

clone_size: -
j_call: TRBJ2-6
d_call: -
v_call: TRBV20-1
cdr3_nt: TGCAGTGCTTGGGACAAAACCTCTGGGGCCAACGCCCTGACTTTC
cdr3_aa: CSAWDKTSGANALTF

clone_size: few
j_call: TRBJ1-1
d_call: -
v_call: TRBV3-1
cdr3_nt: TGTGCCAGCAGCCAAATATACGAGAACACTGAAGCTTTCTTT
cdr3_aa: CASSQIYENTEAFF

clone_size: -
j_call: TRBJ2-7
d_call: -
v_call: TRBV20-1
cdr3_nt: TGCAGTGCTCCCAGAGGGGGGAAATCGGGCGAGCAGTACTTC
cdr3_aa: CSAPRGGKSGEQYF

clone_size: -
j_call: TRBJ1-2
d_call: -
v_call: TRBV4-3
cdr3_nt: TGCGCCAGCAGCCAAGATCGCAGGTCGGACTATGGCTACACCTTC
cdr3_aa: CASSQDRRSDYGYTF

clone_size: -
j_call: TRBJ1-5
d_call: -
v_call: TRBV27
cdr3_nt: TGTGCCAGCAGTGTAGTCAGGGAGCAGCCCCAGCATTTT
cdr3_aa: CASSVVREQPQHF

clone_size: few
j_call: TRBJ2-1
d_call: -
v_call: TRBV10-3
cdr3_nt: TGTGCCATCAGTACAGGGACGGCCTACAATGAGCAGTTCTTC
cdr3_aa: CAISTGTAYNEQFF

clone_size: -
j_call: TRBJ1-1
d_call: TRBD1
v_call: TRBV10-3
cdr3_nt: TGTGCCACCAAATGGGACCGAACAGGGGGTAGTGAAGCTTTCTTT
cdr3_aa: CATKWDRTGGSEAFF

clone_size: -
j_call: TRBJ1-4
d_call: -
v_call: TRBV5-1
cdr3_nt: TGCGCCAGCAGAGGAAGCGCAACTAATGAAAAACTGTTTTTT
cdr3_aa: CASRGSATNEKLFF

clone_size: few
j_call: TRBJ2-1
d_call: -
v_call: TRBV12-3/TRBV12-4
cdr3_nt: TGTGCCAGCAGCTCCCGGGACTTCCGCTCCTACAATGAGCAGTTCTTC
cdr3_aa: CASSSRDFRSYNEQFF

clone_size: -
j_call: TRBJ2-1
d_call: TRBD2
v_call: TRBV3-1
cdr3_nt: TGTGCCAGCAGCCAATTGGGACTAGCGGGAGGGGGCAATGAGCAGTTCTTC
cdr3_aa: CASSQLGLAGGGNEQFF

clone_size: few
j_call: TRBJ2-1
d_call: TRBD2
v_call: TRBV12-3/TRBV12-4
cdr3_nt: TGTGCCAGCAGTTTAGGTGGTAGCGGGAGGGCCTCCTACAATGAGCAGTTCTTC
cdr3_aa: CASSLGGSGRASYNEQFF

clone_size: -
j_call: TRBJ2-2
d_call: TRBD2
v_call: TRBV28
cdr3_nt: TGTGCCAGCAGCTCCGAGGGGAGCGGGAGAGGTTACACCGGGGAGCTGTTTTTT
cdr3_aa: CASSSEGSGRGYTGELFF

clone_size: once
j_call: TRBJ2-4
d_call: -
v_call: TRBV19
cdr3_nt: TGTGCCAGTAGTAGCGGGGTGGGGGACATTCAGTACTTC
cdr3_aa: CASSSGVGDIQYF

clone_size: -
j_call: TRBJ2-5
d_call: TRBD2
v_call: TRBV24-1
cdr3_nt: TGTGCCACCAGTGGGACTAGCGGGTCTTCACAAGAGACCCAGTACTTC
cdr3_aa: CATSGTSGSSQETQYF

clone_size: -
j_call: TRBJ2-5
d_call: -
v_call: TRBV20-1
cdr3_nt: TGCAGTGCTGGATCCCCGGGCCAAGAGACCCAGTACTTC
cdr3_aa: CSAGSPGQETQYF